The sample holds many counts of the clone carrying this TCR beta chain. Every immunoSEQ plate was one replicate of a subset's evenly spread DNA. When replicate PCRs were run on unsorted PBMC, they used about 300 ng DNA, tens of thousands of T cell genomes. TCRdb keeps only in-frame clones here, not all; method: immunoSEQ multiplex PCR. This sample has 450,000 to 650,000 clones, with roughly 79% found just once. The source of the sample is a study of shared clonotypes between healthy human individuals. CDR3 length equals 13 residues. Germline CDR1 SGHTA, CDR2 FQGTGA. Trimming removed 5 bases at V and 4 bases at J, with 11 bases between.

The sequence derives from a woman aged 40 to 55 in good health. Some clones in this sample may be carry-over from other donors' samples. Sequencing was carried out using PBMCs. The rearrangement links TRBV7-3 to TRBJ2-5; no firm D call. CDR3 in DNA: TGTGCCAGCAGCCAATTAGCAGGAGAGACCCAGTACTTC. It translates to CASSQLAGETQYF. The entire variable domain, with the rest obtained from reference TRBV7-3 and TRBJ2-5, is as follows: GAGVSQTPSNKVTEKGKYVELRCDPISGHTALYWYRQSLGQGPEFLIYFQGTGAADDSGLPNDRFFAVRPEGSVSTLKIQRTERGDSAVYLCASSQLAGETQYFGPGTRLLVL.